Detailed here is one T cell receptor (beta chain). Its antigen is currently unknown. These data are taken from a study of shared clonotypes between healthy human individuals. Once extracted for a subset, genomic DNA was divided evenly among several immunoSEQ plates. Clones were sequenced by immunoSEQ multiplex PCR, and TCRdb holds only the in-frame ones, with some missing. Of some 1.1 million clones in the sample, 77% were seen once. CD4+ cells yielded CD45RA+ naive and CD45RA-negative memory subsets. The V end lost 4 bases, the J end lost 6 bases, and 9 bases lay between the germline ends. The length of the CDR3 is 12 residues. CDR1 is SQVTM, CDR2 ANQGSEA, per germline. Study-level points and caveats: Compared with clonotypes that all four donors shared, non-shared clonotypes had lower generation probabilities. The small donor group covered limited genetic and exposure diversity.

The J gene is TRBJ2-2, the V gene TRBV29-1; D is unclear. The sample consisted of memory CD4+ T cells from PBMCs. Subset denoted: CD45RA-negative fraction. The sequence was collected from a man younger than 30 in good health. Some clones in this sample may be carry-over from other donors' samples. The CDR3 region has the DNA TGCAGCGTTGTTCCCTTTGCCGGGGAGCTGTTTTTT. Its protein product is CSVVPFAGELFF.